A single sample is the source of the 23 T cell receptor beta chains below, sequenced in a study of blood T cell repertoires in COVID-19. Clones were sequenced by immunoSEQ multiplex PCR, and TCRdb holds only the in-frame ones, with some missing. This table has roughly 380,000 clones, roughly 87% appearing once. The sequenced sample consisted of PBMCs or T cells enriched from blood (not recorded which). The source is a woman aged 25 to 39 who had recovered from COVID-19.

The J gene is TRBJ2-7, the V gene TRBV6-5, with 10 nucleotides matching TRBD2. Germline CDR1 MNHEY, CDR2 SVGAGI. The CDR3 runs to 15 residues. Trimming at V came to 4 bases and at J to 2 bases, leaving 5 bases not matched to a gene. The CDR3 coding sequence is TGTGCCAGCAGTTTTCGGACTAGCGGAACCTACGAGCAGTACTTC. Encoded protein: CASSFRTSGTYEQYF.

The chain links TRBV5-6 to TRBJ1-5; 8 nucleotides align to TRBD1. There are 16 residues in the CDR3. In germline, CDR1 is SGHDT, CDR2 YYEEEE. J gave up 1 base and V 3 bases, and 6 bases lay outside the gene matches. CDR3 loop: CASSWYGQGSNQPQHF. DNA for the CDR3: TGTGCCAGCAGCTGGTATGGACAGGGAAGCAATCAGCCCCAGCATTTT.

J is TRBJ1-5 and V is TRBV27, with 7 nucleotides matching TRBD1. This CDR3 is built from 15 residues. V lost 5 bases, J lost 4 bases, and 8 bases stayed unmatched. Germline lookup yields CDR1 MNHEY and CDR2 SMNVEV (reference sequence). Here the CDR3 reads CASSSIGTENQPQHF. CDR3 in DNA: TGTGCCAGCAGTAGCATTGGGACAGAAAATCAGCCCCAGCATTTT.

The chain combines TRBV28 with TRBJ2-7; 9 positions agree with TRBD1. Germline CDR1 MDHEN, CDR2 SYDVKM. Trimming at V came to 3 bases and at J to 6 bases, leaving 6 bases not matched to a gene. This CDR3 is built from 14 residues. The CDR3 DNA is TGTGCCAGCAGTTTGGGGACAGGGACCGGCGAGCAGTACTTC. It translates to CASSLGTGTGEQYF.

The V call is TRBV12-3 or TRBV12-4, the J call TRBJ2-5; D is possibly TRBD1 (5 bases). This CDR3 contains 13 residues. V shed 6 bases and J shed 5 bases, with 13 bases lying between them. This CDR3 reads CASRWTQEETQYF. Here the CDR3 DNA reads TGTGCCAGCAGATGGACACAGGAGGAGACCCAGTACTTC.

J is TRBJ2-2 and V is TRBV10-2; D perhaps matches TRBD2 (5 bases). The CDR3 is made up of 14 amino acids. The V end was cut by 1 base, the J end by 4 bases, with 7 bases between. Germline V gene sequence: CDR1 WSHSY, CDR2 SAAADI. CDR3 loop: CASSEFGSTGELFF. The CDR3, as DNA: TGCGCCAGCAGTGAGTTTGGGAGCACCGGGGAGCTGTTTTTT.

The V call is TRBV5-4, the J call TRBJ2-7; D may be TRBD2 (6 bases). Germline assignment: CDR1 SGHNT and CDR2 YYREEE (reference sequence). The V gene lost 3 bases and the J gene lost 1 base, with 20 bases spanning the gap. This CDR3 is 17 amino acids long. CDR3 nucleotides: TGTGCCAGCAGCTGGGCCCCCCAGCGGGCCTTATCCTACGAGCAGTACTTC. Its protein is CASSWAPQRALSYEQYF.

This sequence joins TRBV5-4 and TRBJ2-7; TRBD2 matches 11 bases. J lost 4 bases, V lost 3 bases, and 3 bases had no gene match. The germline V gene encodes CDR1 SGHNT and CDR2 YYREEE (reference sequence). The CDR3 covers 14 residues. CDR3 sequence: CASSSTSGKYEQYF. The CDR3 coding sequence is TGTGCCAGCAGCTCGACTAGCGGGAAGTACGAGCAGTACTTC.

This rearrangement joins TRBV29-1 to TRBJ2-7; D is possibly TRBD2 (5 bases). This CDR3 is built from 12 residues. V was pared by 4 bases and J by 2 bases, with 9 bases between. Germline CDR1 reads SQVTM; CDR2 reads ANQGSEA. The CDR3 nucleotides are TGCAGCGTTGCCGAGGGAGCCTACGAGCAGTACTTC. It codes for CSVAEGAYEQYF.

This clone came up once. V usage is TRBV11-3 and J usage is TRBJ1-1, with 11 bases fitting TRBD1. J was trimmed by 1 base and V by 3 bases; bases with no gene match: 7. Germline V gene data show CDR1 as SGHNT and CDR2 as YENEEA. CDR3 length: 17 residues. The CDR3 is CASSLGTGGSQNTEAFF. The CDR3 DNA follows: TGTGCCAGCAGCTTGGGGACAGGGGGTAGCCAGAACACTGAAGCTTTCTTT. Looking up the rest from reference TRBV11-3 and TRBJ1-1 gives the full variable domain: EAGVVQSPRYKIIEKKQPVAFWCNPISGHNTLYWYLQNLGQGPELLIRYENEEAVDDSQLPKDRFSAERLKGVDSTLKIQPAELGDSAVYLCASSLGTGGSQNTEAFFGQGTRLTVV.

V and J are TRBV3-1 (or the pseudogene TRBV3-2) and TRBJ2-7, with TRBD1 identical over 10 bases. With 4 bases clipped from V and 4 bases from J, the junction kept 13 bases outside the gene matches. The CDR3 is 17 amino acids. Germline CDR1 LGHDT, CDR2 YNNKEL (reference sequence). The CDR3 here is CASSLIIRDRGRYEQYF. As DNA, the CDR3 is TGTGCCAGCAGCCTAATCATCCGGGACAGGGGAAGATACGAGCAGTACTTC.

This chain links TRBV27 with TRBJ2-7; D uncertain. V lost 6 bases to trimming and J lost 0 bases, with 18 bases between them. The CDR3 consists of 16 residues. Germline V gives CDR1 MNHEY, CDR2 SMNVEV (reference sequence). The CDR3 coding sequence is TGTGCCAGCAGACCCTGGCTGGCTAGGAGCTCCTACGAGCAGTACTTC. It is translated as CASRPWLARSSYEQYF.

The chain combines TRBV28 with TRBJ2-1; TRBD2 agrees at 13 bases. Germline loops: CDR1 MDHEN, CDR2 SYDVKM. The CDR3 is 16 residues long. Trimming cost V 6 bases and J 8 bases; bases outside gene matches: 10. The CDR3 DNA is TGTGCCAGCAGCCTCTTACTAGCGGGGGGGAGGCATGAGCAGTTCTTC. As protein: CASSLLLAGGRHEQFF. Filled out from reference TRBV28 and TRBJ2-1, the complete variable domain reads DVKVTQSSRYLVKRTGEKVFLECVQDMDHENMFWYRQDPGLGLRLIYFSYDVKMKEKGDIPEGYSVSREKKERFSLILESASTNQTSMYLCASSLLLAGGRHEQFFGPGTRLTVL.

The genes are TRBV4-1 and TRBJ2-4; D perhaps matches TRBD1 (6 bases). V was cut by 5 bases and J by 0 bases, with 17 bases left in between. This CDR3 comprises 17 residues. Per germline, CDR1 MGHRA and CDR2 YSYEKL. The CDR3 protein is CASSGRRQDLAKNIQYF. In nucleotides, the CDR3 is TGCGCCAGCAGCGGAAGGCGACAGGATCTAGCCAAAAACATTCAGTACTTC.

The chain couples TRBV28 to TRBJ2-7; 10 bases are shared with TRBD2. Germline CDR1 reads MDHEN; CDR2 reads SYDVKM. Trimming took 3 bases from V and 5 from J; bases not matched to a gene: 13. The CDR3 covers 17 residues. The CDR3 loop reads CASSLLQREGISNEQYF. DNA for the CDR3: TGTGCCAGCAGTTTGCTCCAGCGGGAGGGTATCTCGAACGAGCAGTACTTC.

This sequence joins TRBV7-6 and TRBJ2-7; TRBD1 agrees at 7 bases. Germline lookup yields CDR1 SGHVS and CDR2 FNYEAQ. The CDR3 totals 16 residues. The J segment lost 2 bases and the V segment lost 4 bases, leaving 11 bases of the junction unmatched. The CDR3 sequence is CASSSHPQTGPYEQYF. The CDR3, as DNA: TGTGCCAGCAGCTCCCACCCGCAGACAGGGCCCTACGAGCAGTACTTC.

This chain uses TRBV27 with TRBJ1-6; no reliable D call. The V end lost 6 bases, the J end lost 7 bases, and 22 bases lay between the germline ends. Per germline, CDR1 MNHEY and CDR2 SMNVEV (reference sequence). This CDR3 has 17 amino acids. CDR3: CASSPLGWEGGNSPLHF. In DNA form, the CDR3 reads TGTGCCAGCAGCCCTCTAGGATGGGAGGGAGGCAATTCACCCCTCCACTTT.

This chain connects TRBV18 to TRBJ2-3; a weak D match, TRBD2 (5 bases). Germline CDR1 and CDR2: KGHSH and LQKENI. Trimming pared 1 base from V and 2 bases from J, leaving 13 bases between. The CDR3 extends over 16 amino acids. The DNA of the CDR3 is TGTGCCAGCTCACCACTCTCGGGGAGTGTCACAGATACGCAGTATTTT. Translating it yields CASSPLSGSVTDTQYF.

This clone was found many times. The chain couples TRBV4-2 to TRBJ2-5, with 7 bases fitting TRBD2. Germline CDR1 is LGHNA and CDR2 is YNFKEQ. Unmatched junction bases numbered 11, after V lost 0 bases and J lost 4 bases. The CDR3 has 17 amino acids. Here the CDR3 reads CASSQDRGLGRPETQYF. In DNA, the CDR3 is TGTGCCAGCAGCCAAGATCGCGGACTAGGGAGGCCAGAGACCCAGTACTTC.

The CDR3 sequence is CASSSAYHKNTEAFF. Here the CDR3 DNA reads TGTGCCAGCAGTTCCGCCTATCATAAGAACACTGAAGCTTTCTTT. The J gene is TRBJ1-1, the V gene TRBV28; D remains ambiguous. Germline lookup yields CDR1 MDHEN and CDR2 SYDVKM. V gave up 4 bases and J gave up 1 base, with 13 bases separating them. The CDR3 has 15 amino acids.

V gene TRBV7-9 combines with J gene TRBJ1-2; no clear D. This CDR3 has 13 residues. The V and J ends lost 1 base and 5 bases respectively, with 8 bases between them. CDR1 is SEHNR, CDR2 FQNEAQ, per germline (reference sequence). DNA for the CDR3: TGTGCCAGCAGCTTAGGGCCGACATATGGCTACACCTTC. The encoded protein is CASSLGPTYGYTF.

CDR3 in amino acids: CASSSQYLGYTF. The CDR3 region has the DNA TGTGCCAGCAGTTCCCAGTATTTGGGCTACACCTTC. The J gene is TRBJ1-2, the V gene TRBV12-3 or TRBV12-4; D unclear. V lost 4 bases, J lost 8 bases, and 11 bases lay in between. The CDR3 runs 12 residues.

The chain has TRBV12-5 and TRBJ2-1, with 8 positions matching TRBD1. The CDR3 loop spans 16 amino acids. Trimming took 9 bases from V and 3 from J; bases not matched to a gene: 13. The germline CDR1 and CDR2 sequences are LGHNT and FRNRAP. In DNA form, the CDR3 reads TGTGCTAGCTTCTTCGGGACAGGCCCGTACTACAATGAGCAGTTCTTC. It specifies CASFFGTGPYYNEQFF.